A selection of T cell receptor beta chains follows, all from one sample in a study of OX40 agonist ivuxolimab in advanced cancers. The repertoire was sequenced with immunoSEQ multiplex PCR; TCRdb's copy has only in-frame clones and lacks some. Of 75,000 to 95,000 clones in the sample, 91% were seen once. Sequences were derived from CD4+ or CD8+ T cells sorted from blood, sampled in a trial of the OX40 agonist ivuxolimab. The receptors were sampled from an adult with an advanced solid tumor such as melanoma, head and neck, liver or kidney cancer. CDR3s include the opening cysteine and the closing phenylalanine or tryptophan. Each record gives: clone size, J gene, V gene, D gene, CDR3 DNA, CDR3 protein. A D gene is named only where the DNA matches it firmly. Size is stated for part of the rows, as once, few or many counts, or as a class when the clone is expanded.

size: .
J: TRBJ2-1
V: TRBV5-1
D: .
DNA: TGCGCCAGCAGCTTGCGGGGTGAGCCCCATGAGCAGTTCTTC
CDR3: CASSLRGEPHEQFF

size: .
J: TRBJ1-4
V: TRBV7-8
D: .
DNA: TGTGCCAGCAGCTTAGACCTAGGAGAAAAACTGTTTTTT
CDR3: CASSLDLGEKLFF

size: .
J: TRBJ2-7
V: TRBV30
D: .
DNA: TGTGCCTGGAGTGACGGGACACCATTTAACGAGCAGTACTTC
CDR3: CAWSDGTPFNEQYF

size: .
J: TRBJ1-1
V: TRBV7-3
D: TRBD1
DNA: TGTGCCAGCAGCCCCAGACAGGGCGGGCTCACTGAAGCTTTCTTT
CDR3: CASSPRQGGLTEAFF

size: .
J: TRBJ2-7
V: TRBV30
D: TRBD2
DNA: TGTGCCTGGAGTGCCACCGGGACTAGCCAGGGCGAGCAGTACTTC
CDR3: CAWSATGTSQGEQYF

size: .
J: TRBJ2-7
V: TRBV27
D: TRBD2
DNA: TGTGCCAGCAGTTTGAACGGGAGGGCCTGGTACGAGCAGTACTTC
CDR3: CASSLNGRAWYEQYF

size: .
J: TRBJ2-7
V: TRBV7-6
D: .
DNA: TGTGCCAGCAGCTTATCCGAGCGGCCTGTCTACGAGCAGTACTTC
CDR3: CASSLSERPVYEQYF

size: .
J: TRBJ2-5
V: TRBV9
D: TRBD1
DNA: TGTGCCAGCAGCGCTCGGACAGGGAGGCAAGAGACCCAGTACTTC
CDR3: CASSARTGRQETQYF

size: .
J: TRBJ2-2
V: TRBV11-2
D: .
DNA: TGTGCCAGCAGCGCGAGTTCCTTCGGGGAGCTGTTTTTT
CDR3: CASSASSFGELFF

size: .
J: TRBJ2-3
V: TRBV4-2
D: TRBD2
DNA: TGTGCCAGCTCAACTTTACTAGGACTAGCGGGAGATACGCAGTATTTT
CDR3: CASSTLLGLAGDTQYF

size: .
J: TRBJ2-5
V: TRBV2
D: .
DNA: TGTGCCAGCAGCCGGGAGACCCAGTACTTC
CDR3: CASSRETQYF

size: .
J: TRBJ2-5
V: TRBV5-1
D: .
DNA: TGCGCCAGCAGAGGGACTGCTCAAGAGACCCAGTACTTC
CDR3: CASRGTAQETQYF

size: .
J: TRBJ2-4
V: TRBV27
D: .
DNA: TGTGCCAGCAGTTTATTTGCCGCCCCTGGAGCCAAAAACATTCAGTACTTC
CDR3: CASSLFAAPGAKNIQYF

size: .
J: TRBJ1-6
V: TRBV18
D: .
DNA: TGTGCCAGCTCACCAAGGTTGACAGTCGATAATTCACCCCTCCACTTT
CDR3: CASSPRLTVDNSPLHF

size: .
J: TRBJ2-5
V: TRBV11-2
D: TRBD2
DNA: TGTGCCAGCAGCTTAGCACCTAGCGGGATCCAAGAGACCCAGTACTTC
CDR3: CASSLAPSGIQETQYF

size: .
J: TRBJ1-6
V: TRBV30
D: .
DNA: TGTGCCTGGAATCCCCGGTTTTTGGGGTCACCCCTCCACTTT
CDR3: CAWNPRFLGSPLHF

size: .
J: TRBJ2-1
V: TRBV18
D: TRBD2
DNA: TGTGCCAGCTCACCACCGGGACTAGCAGGTGAGCAGTTCTTC
CDR3: CASSPPGLAGEQFF

size: once
J: TRBJ2-7
V: TRBV18
D: .
DNA: TGTGCCAGCTCACCAGTGAGGACAGACTCCTACGAGCAGTACTTC
CDR3: CASSPVRTDSYEQYF

size: .
J: TRBJ1-3
V: TRBV19
D: .
DNA: TGTGCCAGTAGAATGCGACGGGAGTCCTCTGGAAACACCATATATTTT
CDR3: CASRMRRESSGNTIYF

size: .
J: TRBJ2-3
V: TRBV7-9
D: .
DNA: TGTGCCAGCAGGGCGGGCGGCAACACAGATACGCAGTATTTT
CDR3: CASRAGGNTDTQYF

size: once
J: TRBJ2-7
V: TRBV5-4
D: TRBD1
DNA: TGTGCCAGCACCCAGGACAGGTCATACGAGCAGTACTTC
CDR3: CASTQDRSYEQYF

size: .
J: TRBJ2-1
V: TRBV28
D: TRBD2
DNA: TGTGCCAGCAGTTCCCACCAATCGGGAGCGGGGGCTGAGCAGTTCTTC
CDR3: CASSSHQSGAGAEQFF

size: .
J: TRBJ1-4
V: TRBV5-1
D: .
DNA: TGCGCCAGCAGCTTTGGTCTTATAGGGGAAATGGGTGAAAAACTGTTTTTT
CDR3: CASSFGLIGEMGEKLFF

size: .
J: TRBJ2-1
V: TRBV7-9
D: .
DNA: TGTGCCAGCAGCCCTCCTAGGCTTCAAAACAATGAGCAGTTCTTC
CDR3: CASSPPRLQNNEQFF

size: .
J: TRBJ1-1
V: TRBV2
D: .
DNA: TGTGCCAGCAGTGGGGAGGGATTGGCTGAAGCTTTCTTT
CDR3: CASSGEGLAEAFF

size: .
J: TRBJ1-5
V: TRBV5-4
D: TRBD1
DNA: TGTGCCAGCAGCTTAGGGGGCAATAGCAATCAGCCCCAGCATTTT
CDR3: CASSLGGNSNQPQHF

size: .
J: TRBJ1-3
V: TRBV9
D: .
DNA: TGTGCCAGCAGCGGGGGCTCTGGAAACACCATATATTTT
CDR3: CASSGGSGNTIYF

size: .
J: TRBJ2-3
V: TRBV18
D: TRBD2
DNA: TGTGCCAGCTCACCACCGAGGGCGGGAGGGCCAATAAATACGCAGTATTTT
CDR3: CASSPPRAGGPINTQYF

size: few
J: TRBJ2-5
V: TRBV28
D: .
DNA: TGTGCCAGCAGTTTAAGAGAGACCCAGTACTTC
CDR3: CASSLRETQYF

size: .
J: TRBJ2-5
V: TRBV18
D: .
DNA: TGTGCCAGCTCACAAGCCGACAGGGTAGGAGGGGAGACCCAGTACTTC
CDR3: CASSQADRVGGETQYF

size: .
J: TRBJ1-5
V: TRBV28
D: TRBD1
DNA: TGTGCCTGCGGACAGGGGATCGTGCAGCCCCAGCATTTT
CDR3: CACGQGIVQPQHF

size: .
J: TRBJ1-4
V: TRBV7-2
D: .
DNA: TGTGCCAGCAGCTTGCAGGGTGCAACTAATGAAAAACTGTTTTTT
CDR3: CASSLQGATNEKLFF

size: .
J: TRBJ2-5
V: TRBV19
D: TRBD1
DNA: TGTGCCAGTAGTAGAATCACAGGGGGTGGAGAGACCCAGTACTTC
CDR3: CASSRITGGGETQYF

size: .
J: TRBJ2-7
V: TRBV28
D: .
DNA: TGTGCCAGCAGTCCCCCCTACAAGGGAAGCGTTCGCGAGGGGGGATACGTCGAGCAGTACTTC
CDR3: CASSPPYKGSVREGGYVEQYF

size: .
J: TRBJ1-2
V: TRBV19
D: .
DNA: TGTGCCAGTAGTCCGCCAGACCGAAACTATGGCTACACCTTC
CDR3: CASSPPDRNYGYTF